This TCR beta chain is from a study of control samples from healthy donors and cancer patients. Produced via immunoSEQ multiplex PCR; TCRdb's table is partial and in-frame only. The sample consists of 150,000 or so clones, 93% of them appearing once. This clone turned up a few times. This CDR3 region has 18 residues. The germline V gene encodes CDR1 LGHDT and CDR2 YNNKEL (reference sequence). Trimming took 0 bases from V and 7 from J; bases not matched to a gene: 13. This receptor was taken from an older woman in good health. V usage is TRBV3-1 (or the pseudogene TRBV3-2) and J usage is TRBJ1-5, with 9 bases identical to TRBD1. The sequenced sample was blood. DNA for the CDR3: TGTGCCAGCAGCCAAGAGTTGACATCCGGGACAGGGCAACAGCCCCAGCATTTT. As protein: CASSQELTSGTGQQPQHF.